Listed here are 10 T cell receptor beta chains from one sample, sequenced in a study of blood T cell repertoires in COVID-19. Sequenced by immunoSEQ multiplex PCR; TCRdb stores in-frame clones only, minus some. The sample records about 180,000 clones, 80% to 90% being singletons. Sequencing used peripheral blood. The receptors come from a man in his 60s with acute or convalescent COVID-19.

The V and J genes are TRBV6-5 and TRBJ2-7; D unresolved. The CDR3 is 13 amino acids. Germline CDR1 reads MNHEY; CDR2 reads SVGAGI. V dropped 0 bases and J dropped 5 bases, with 8 bases sitting between them. Here the CDR3 reads CASSYSSSHEQYF. The CDR3 DNA sequence: TGTGCCAGCAGTTACTCGAGTTCCCACGAGCAGTACTTC.

The gene calls are TRBV19 and TRBJ2-4; possible D gene TRBD1, 6 bases. In germline, CDR1 is LNHDA, CDR2 SQIVND (reference sequence). Trimming shortened V by 4 bases and J by 6 bases, and 16 bases separated the two germline ends. This CDR3 is 15 amino acids long. DNA of the CDR3: TGTGCCAGTAGTAGGGGTACGGGCAGGGGAAACATTCAGTACTTC. Its translation: CASSRGTGRGNIQYF. Full variable domain (missing parts from reference TRBV19 and TRBJ2-4): DGGITQSPKYLFRKEGQNVTLSCEQNLNHDAMYWYRQDPGQGLRLIYYSQIVNDFQKGDIAEGYSVSREKKESFPLTVTSAQKNPTAFYLCASSRGTGRGNIQYFGAGTRLSVL.

The rearrangement joins TRBV5-1 to TRBJ2-6; D remains ambiguous. From germline, CDR1 is SGHRS and CDR2 YFSETQ. This CDR3 spans 16 amino acids. Trimming removed 0 bases from V and 0 bases from J, with 7 bases in between. The CDR3 region has the DNA TGCGCCAGCAGCTTGGCCGCGAACTCTGGGGCCAACGTCCTGACTTTC. Its protein product is CASSLAANSGANVLTF.

This chain connects TRBV5-1 to TRBJ2-1, with 16 bases lining up with TRBD2. This CDR3 comprises 18 residues. Looked up from germline, CDR1 is SGHRS and CDR2 is YFSETQ. The ends lost 2 bases at V and 3 bases at J; junction bases unmatched: 5. The CDR3 region is CASSFGTSGRALYNEQFF. Here the CDR3 DNA reads TGCGCCAGCAGCTTCGGGACTAGCGGGAGGGCACTCTACAATGAGCAGTTCTTC.

The chain is built from TRBV2 and TRBJ2-1, with 12 bases identical to TRBD2. The CDR3 extends over 17 amino acids. CDR1 and CDR2 (germline): SNHLY, FYNNEI. V was pared by 5 bases and J by 6 bases, with 11 bases of the junction left unmatched. CDR3 DNA sequence: TGTGCCAGCAGTCGCCAGGCAGCTAGCGGGAGGGCCAATGAGCAGTTCTTC. It yields the protein CASSRQAASGRANEQFF.

The J gene is TRBJ2-5, the V gene TRBV3-1 (or the pseudogene TRBV3-2); TRBD1 is a possible D gene (7 bases). The CDR3 sequence is 16 residues long. Between the trimmed V and J ends, which lost 0 bases and 2 bases, there was a span of 13 bases. The germline V gene encodes CDR1 LGHDT and CDR2 YNNKEL (reference sequence). DNA for the CDR3: TGTGCCAGCAGCCAAGAGAGGAGGGGGCGTCAAGAGACCCAGTACTTC. Amino acid sequence: CASSQERRGRQETQYF.

The CDR3 sequence: CASSGQGTGETQYF. CDR3 coding DNA: TGTGCCAGCTCGGGACAGGGGACTGGAGAGACCCAGTACTTC. The chain has TRBV27 and TRBJ2-5, with 10 bases matching TRBD1. Germline values: CDR1 MNHEY, CDR2 SMNVEV (reference sequence). V gave up 8 bases and J gave up 4 bases; unmatched junction bases: 7. The CDR3 has 14 amino acids.

The chain couples TRBV3-1 (or the pseudogene TRBV3-2) to TRBJ2-7; TRBD2 might be the D (7 bases). The V gene's germline CDR1 is LGHDT and CDR2 YNNKEL (reference sequence). This CDR3 spans 13 amino acids. V dropped 3 bases and J dropped 6 bases, with 12 bases sitting between them. The chain's CDR3 is CASSHNREGEQYF. CDR3 sequence (DNA): TGTGCCAGCAGCCACAACAGGGAGGGCGAGCAGTACTTC.

With respect to this clone: The same CDR3 can be traced to other DNA sequences in this sample. The rearrangement uses TRBV18 and TRBJ1-5; 7 bases align to TRBD1. V gave up 2 bases and J gave up 3 bases; unmatched junction bases: 4. The CDR3 runs 15 residues. The V gene's germline CDR1 is KGHSH and CDR2 LQKENI. In nucleotides, the CDR3 is TGTGCCAGCTCACCAACAACAGGGGACAATCAGCCCCAGCATTTT. Translation: CASSPTTGDNQPQHF.

This chain connects TRBV3-1 (or the pseudogene TRBV3-2) to TRBJ1-6; D is undetermined. The CDR3 covers 15 residues. V was clipped by 0 bases and J by 8 bases, with 11 bases between them. Germline CDR1 and CDR2: LGHDT and YNNKEL (reference sequence). DNA for the CDR3: TGTGCCAGCAGCCAAGATATCGGGGATTATTCACCCCTCCACTTT. Translating gives CASSQDIGDYSPLHF.